These T cell receptor beta chains were read from a single sample in a study of CXCR3-negative and CXCR3-positive naive CD8 T cells. TCRdb re-called the 5' RACE reads and shows each CDR3 protein once, DNA omitted. The sample has 150,000 to 180,000 distinct CDR3 sequences, and its top ten clones hold nearly 0.5%. Input material: naive CXCR3+ CD8+ T cells from blood. These receptors all come from a human donor in good health. Some clones in this sample may be carry-over from other donors' samples. Both conserved end residues are part of each CDR3.

V	length	J	CDR3
TRBV18	15	TRBJ2-7	CASSPPGAATYEQYF
TRBV7-9	13	TRBJ2-1	CASSPPLTLEQFF
TRBV27	15	TRBJ2-3	CASSPTPGTLDTQYF
TRBV4-3	15	TRBJ2-7	CASSHNTGRTYEQYF
TRBV27	15	TRBJ2-2	CASSLMGIRTGELFF
TRBV29-1	14	TRBJ2-3	CSVVPLGLRDTQYF
TRBV20-1	14	TRBJ1-3	CSAPPLGLGNTIYF
TRBV20-1	13	TRBJ2-3	CSAWDGSTDTQYF
TRBV6-8	16	TRBJ2-3	CASSYPGTAYTDTQYF
TRBV12-3/TRBV12-4	15	TRBJ2-3	CASSFAAGRADTQYF
TRBV28	11	TRBJ2-7	CASRDSYEQYF
TRBV12-3/TRBV12-4	15	TRBJ1-4	CASSPPEATNEKLFF
TRBV3-1	14	TRBJ2-1	CASSQDERHLGQFF
TRBV19	14	TRBJ2-2	CASSSSDNTGELFF
TRBV29-1	12	TRBJ2-7	CSARTGSDEQYF
TRBV5-1	15	TRBJ2-7	CASSLVGGPTYEQYF
TRBV6-5	14	TRBJ2-3	CASSYTGGADTQYF
TRBV7-9	14	TRBJ1-1	CASSPGQLNTEAFF
TRBV12-3/TRBV12-4	14	TRBJ1-1	CASSLRTDNTEAFF
TRBV4-1	17	TRBJ2-7	CASSQPGRLAGSYEQYF
TRBV7-9	13	TRBJ2-5	CASSLRTGETQYF
TRBV7-2	18	TRBJ2-1	CASSPRGLAGVAYNEQFF
TRBV20-1	16	TRBJ2-2	CSARDLVKGDTGELFF
TRBV28	18	TRBJ2-3	CASSLGEAFDSPTDTQYF
TRBV20-1	14	TRBJ1-6	CSAPSSSYNSPLHF
TRBV4-1	17	TRBJ2-7	CASSTREGLAVPYEQYF
TRBV29-1	11	TRBJ2-2	CSVGGGGELFF
TRBV7-9	12	TRBJ1-5	CASSRSYQPQHF
TRBV20-1	18	TRBJ2-3	CSARDFAGGPGVPDTQYF
TRBV7-8	16	TRBJ2-6	CASSQITISGANVLTF
TRBV20-1	12	TRBJ2-1	CSARESIYEQFF
TRBV15	14	TRBJ1-1	CATSRNPGIAEAFF
TRBV5-1	13	TRBJ2-1	CASGLAGVYEQFF
TRBV20-1	14	TRBJ2-5	CSASPGLALETQYF
TRBV4-2	17	TRBJ2-3	CASSQWTSGGERDTQYF
TRBV5-5	13	TRBJ2-7	CASSLGGGYEQYF
TRBV29-1	13	TRBJ2-1	CSVDILASPEQFF
TRBV28	14	TRBJ2-1	CASSTPGAYNEQFF
TRBV7-3	12	TRBJ1-5	CASSSRGQPQHF
TRBV29-1	13	TRBJ2-7	CSVEVDRGREQYF
TRBV28	16	TRBJ2-3	CASSLWASGGSDTQYF
TRBV7-9	17	TRBJ2-2	CASSSASFSENTGELFF
TRBV12-3/TRBV12-4	11	TRBJ2-1	CASSEGLEQFF
TRBV7-9	14	TRBJ2-1	CASSLAIVVNEQFF
TRBV4-1	14	TRBJ2-2	CASSQGRDTGELFF
TRBV7-2	15	TRBJ1-5	CASSFGTNSNQPQHF
TRBV28	14	TRBJ2-5	CASSLVGGIETQYF
TRBV24-1	13	TRBJ1-5	CATSDQDRQPQHF
TRBV29-1	12	TRBJ2-7	CSVPDGPREQYF